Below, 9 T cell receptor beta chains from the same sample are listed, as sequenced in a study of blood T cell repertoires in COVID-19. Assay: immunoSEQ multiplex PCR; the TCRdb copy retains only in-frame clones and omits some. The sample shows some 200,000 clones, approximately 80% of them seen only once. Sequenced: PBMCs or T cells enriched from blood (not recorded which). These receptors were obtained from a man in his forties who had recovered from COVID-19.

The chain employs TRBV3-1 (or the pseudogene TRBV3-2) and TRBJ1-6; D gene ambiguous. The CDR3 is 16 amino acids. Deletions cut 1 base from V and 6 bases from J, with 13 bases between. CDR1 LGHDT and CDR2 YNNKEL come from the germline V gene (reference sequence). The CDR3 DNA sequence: TGTGCCAGCAGCCAAGGTTTGGGCAGAGTTAATTCACCCCTCCACTTT. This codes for CASSQGLGRVNSPLHF.

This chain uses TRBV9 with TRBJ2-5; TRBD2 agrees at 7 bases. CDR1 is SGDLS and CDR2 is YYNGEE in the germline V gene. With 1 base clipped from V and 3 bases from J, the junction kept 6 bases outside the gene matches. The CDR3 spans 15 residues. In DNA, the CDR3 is TGTGCCAGCAGCGTAAACCCTAGCGGTGAAGAGACCCAGTACTTC. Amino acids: CASSVNPSGEETQYF.

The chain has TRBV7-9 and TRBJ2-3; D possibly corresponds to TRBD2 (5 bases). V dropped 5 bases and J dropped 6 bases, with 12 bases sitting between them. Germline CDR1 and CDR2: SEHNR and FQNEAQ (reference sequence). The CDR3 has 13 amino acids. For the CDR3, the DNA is TGTGCCAGCAGCCATGACCCGGGGGATACGCAGTATTTT. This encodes CASSHDPGDTQYF.

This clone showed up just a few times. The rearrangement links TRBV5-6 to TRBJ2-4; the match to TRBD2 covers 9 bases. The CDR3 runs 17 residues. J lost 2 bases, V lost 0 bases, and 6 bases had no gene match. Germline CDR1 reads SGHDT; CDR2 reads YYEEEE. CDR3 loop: CASSLVRGGASKNIQYF. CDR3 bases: TGTGCCAGCAGCTTGGTGCGCGGGGGGGCGTCCAAAAACATTCAGTACTTC.

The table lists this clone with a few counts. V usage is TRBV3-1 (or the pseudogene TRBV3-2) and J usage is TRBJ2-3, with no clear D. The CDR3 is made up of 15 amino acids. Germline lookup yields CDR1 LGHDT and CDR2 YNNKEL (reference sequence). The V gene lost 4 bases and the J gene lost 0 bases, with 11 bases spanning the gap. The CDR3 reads CASSLGSKSTDTQYF. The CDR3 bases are TGTGCCAGCAGCCTCGGGTCTAAAAGCACAGATACGCAGTATTTT.

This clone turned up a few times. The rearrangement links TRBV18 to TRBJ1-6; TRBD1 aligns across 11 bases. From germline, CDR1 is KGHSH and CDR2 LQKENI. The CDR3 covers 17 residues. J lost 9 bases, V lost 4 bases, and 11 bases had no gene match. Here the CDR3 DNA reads TGTGCCAGCTCACGGGACCCTACCGGGACAGGGGGTTCACCCCTCCACTTT. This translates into CASSRDPTGTGGSPLHF.

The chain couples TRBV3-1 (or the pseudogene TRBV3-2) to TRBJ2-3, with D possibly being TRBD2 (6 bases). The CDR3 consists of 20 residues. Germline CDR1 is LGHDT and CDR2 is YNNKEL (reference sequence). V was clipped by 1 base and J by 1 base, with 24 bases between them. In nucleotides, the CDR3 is TGTGCCAGCAGCCAAGTCGGAGGGTGGTCAAGCCCCGTCGGCACAGATACGCAGTATTTT. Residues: CASSQVGGWSSPVGTDTQYF.

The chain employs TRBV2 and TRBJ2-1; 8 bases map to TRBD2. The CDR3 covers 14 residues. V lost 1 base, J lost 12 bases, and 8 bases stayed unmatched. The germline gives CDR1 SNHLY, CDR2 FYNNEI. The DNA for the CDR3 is TGTGCCAGCAGTGAAGGGTCGCGGGGGGCAGGGCAGTTCTTC. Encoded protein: CASSEGSRGAGQFF.

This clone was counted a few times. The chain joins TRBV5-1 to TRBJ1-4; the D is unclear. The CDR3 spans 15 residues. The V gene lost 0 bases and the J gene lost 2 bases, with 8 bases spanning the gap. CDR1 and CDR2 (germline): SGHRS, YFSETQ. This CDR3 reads CASSLGGPTNEKLFF. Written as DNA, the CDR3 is TGCGCCAGCAGCTTGGGTGGGCCTACTAATGAAAAACTGTTTTTT.